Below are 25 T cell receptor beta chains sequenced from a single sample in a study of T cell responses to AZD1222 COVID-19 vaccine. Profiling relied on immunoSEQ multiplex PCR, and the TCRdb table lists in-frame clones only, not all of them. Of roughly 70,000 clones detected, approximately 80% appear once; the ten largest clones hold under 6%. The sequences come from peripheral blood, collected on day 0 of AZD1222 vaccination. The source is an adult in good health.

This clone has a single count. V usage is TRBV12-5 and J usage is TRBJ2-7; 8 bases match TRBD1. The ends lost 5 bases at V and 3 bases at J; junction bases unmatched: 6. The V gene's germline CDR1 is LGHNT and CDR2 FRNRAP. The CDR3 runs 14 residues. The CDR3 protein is CASGLGTGLYEQYF. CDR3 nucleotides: TGTGCTAGTGGTCTCGGGACAGGACTCTACGAGCAGTACTTC.

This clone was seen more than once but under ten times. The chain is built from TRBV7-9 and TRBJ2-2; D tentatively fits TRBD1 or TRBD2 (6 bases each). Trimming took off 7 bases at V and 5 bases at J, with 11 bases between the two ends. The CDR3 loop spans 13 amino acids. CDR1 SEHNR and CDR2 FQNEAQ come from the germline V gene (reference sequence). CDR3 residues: CASNEGGTGELFF. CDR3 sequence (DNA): TGTGCCAGCAACGAAGGGGGGACCGGGGAGCTGTTTTTT.

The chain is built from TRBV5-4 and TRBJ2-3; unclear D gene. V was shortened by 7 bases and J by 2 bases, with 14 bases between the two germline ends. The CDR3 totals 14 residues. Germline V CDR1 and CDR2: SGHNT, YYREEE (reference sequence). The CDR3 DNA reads TGTGCCAGCGGTGCAAATAGGAACACAGATACGCAGTATTTT. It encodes CASGANRNTDTQYF.

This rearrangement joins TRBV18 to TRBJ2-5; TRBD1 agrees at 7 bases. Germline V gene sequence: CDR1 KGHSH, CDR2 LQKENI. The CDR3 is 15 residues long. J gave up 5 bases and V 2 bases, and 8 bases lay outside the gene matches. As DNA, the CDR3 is TGTGCCAGCTCACCAAAACAGGGGCGCAGGGAGACCCAGTACTTC. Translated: CASSPKQGRRETQYF.

The CDR3 loop reads CASSLGTNSYNEQFF. CDR3 in DNA: TGCGCCAGCAGCCTTGGGACTAACTCCTACAATGAGCAGTTCTTC. This chain uses TRBV4-3 with TRBJ2-1; 7 nucleotides align to TRBD2. This CDR3 comprises 15 residues. The germline V gene encodes CDR1 LGHNA and CDR2 YSLEER. With V trimmed by 4 bases and J by 0 bases, 3 bases remained unmatched.

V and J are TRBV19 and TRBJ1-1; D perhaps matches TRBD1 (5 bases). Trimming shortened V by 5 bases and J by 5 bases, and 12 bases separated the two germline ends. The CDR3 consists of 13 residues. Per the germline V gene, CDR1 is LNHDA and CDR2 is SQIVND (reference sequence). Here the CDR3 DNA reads TGTGCCAGTAGTGACCAGGGAAGGACTGAAGCTTTCTTT. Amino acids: CASSDQGRTEAFF. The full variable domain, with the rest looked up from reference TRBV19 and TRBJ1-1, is DGGITQSPKYLFRKEGQNVTLSCEQNLNHDAMYWYRQDPGQGLRLIYYSQIVNDFQKGDIAEGYSVSREKKESFPLTVTSAQKNPTAFYLCASSDQGRTEAFFGQGTRLTVV.

The CDR3 region is CASSATSVETQYF. The CDR3 nucleotides are TGTGCCAGCAGCGCGACTAGCGTGGAGACCCAGTACTTC. The chain couples TRBV11-1 to TRBJ2-5, with 8 bases lining up with TRBD2. Trimming at V came to 5 bases and at J to 5 bases, leaving 4 bases not matched to a gene. This CDR3 comprises 13 residues. Germline CDR1 reads SGHAT; CDR2 reads FQDESV (reference sequence).

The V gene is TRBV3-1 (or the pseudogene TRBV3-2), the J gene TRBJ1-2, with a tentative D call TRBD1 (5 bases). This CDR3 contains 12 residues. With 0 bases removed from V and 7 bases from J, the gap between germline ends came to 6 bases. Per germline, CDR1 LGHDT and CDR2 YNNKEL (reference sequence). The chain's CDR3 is CASSQERGGYTF. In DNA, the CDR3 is TGTGCCAGCAGCCAAGAAAGGGGTGGCTACACCTTC.

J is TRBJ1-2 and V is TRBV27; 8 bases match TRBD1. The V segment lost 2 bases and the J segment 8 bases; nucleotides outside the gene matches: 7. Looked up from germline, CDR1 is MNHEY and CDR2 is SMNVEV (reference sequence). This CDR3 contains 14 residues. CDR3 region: CASSLTSGGVGYTF. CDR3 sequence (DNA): TGTGCCAGCAGTTTAACCTCAGGGGGCGTAGGCTACACCTTC.

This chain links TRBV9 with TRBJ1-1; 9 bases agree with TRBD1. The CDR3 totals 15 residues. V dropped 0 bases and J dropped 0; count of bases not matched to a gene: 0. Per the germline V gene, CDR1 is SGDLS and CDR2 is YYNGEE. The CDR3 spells CASSVGQGVNTEAFF. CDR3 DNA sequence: TGTGCCAGCAGCGTAGGACAGGGGGTGAACACTGAAGCTTTCTTT.

In DNA, the CDR3 is TGCGCCAGCAGCCAAAACCGCTGGGGACAAACTAATGAAAAACTGTTTTTT. Its translation is CASSQNRWGQTNEKLFF. The chain uses TRBV4-1 and TRBJ1-4; a possible D gene is TRBD1 (6 bases). Deletions cut 2 bases from V and 1 base from J, with 14 bases between. This CDR3 comprises 17 residues. Germline V CDR1 and CDR2: MGHRA, YSYEKL.

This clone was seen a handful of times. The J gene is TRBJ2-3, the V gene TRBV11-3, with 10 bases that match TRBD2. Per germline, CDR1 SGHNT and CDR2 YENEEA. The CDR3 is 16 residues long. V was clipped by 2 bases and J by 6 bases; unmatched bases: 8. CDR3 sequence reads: CASSLRLAGVQDTQYF. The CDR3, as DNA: TGTGCCAGCAGCTTACGGCTAGCGGGAGTGCAGGATACGCAGTATTTT.

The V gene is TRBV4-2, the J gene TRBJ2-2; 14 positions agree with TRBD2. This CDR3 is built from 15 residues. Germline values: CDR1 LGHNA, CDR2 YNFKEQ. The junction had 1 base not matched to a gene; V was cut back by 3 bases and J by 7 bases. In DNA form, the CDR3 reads TGTGCCAGCAGCCAGGGGACTAGCGGGGGCGGGGAGCTGTTTTTT. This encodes CASSQGTSGGGELFF.

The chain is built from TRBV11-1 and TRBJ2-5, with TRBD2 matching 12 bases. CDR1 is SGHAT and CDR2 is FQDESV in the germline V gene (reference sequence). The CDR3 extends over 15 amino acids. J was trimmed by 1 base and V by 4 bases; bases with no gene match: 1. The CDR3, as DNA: TGTGCCAGCAGCTCACTAGCGGGGGGCCAAGAGACCCAGTACTTC. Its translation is CASSSLAGGQETQYF.

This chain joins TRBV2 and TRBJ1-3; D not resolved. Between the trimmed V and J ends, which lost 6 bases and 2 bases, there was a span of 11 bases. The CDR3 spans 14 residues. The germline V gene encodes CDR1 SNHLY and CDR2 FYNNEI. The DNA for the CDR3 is TGTGCCAGCAGCCTTCAGACAACTGGAAACACCATATATTTT. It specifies CASSLQTTGNTIYF.

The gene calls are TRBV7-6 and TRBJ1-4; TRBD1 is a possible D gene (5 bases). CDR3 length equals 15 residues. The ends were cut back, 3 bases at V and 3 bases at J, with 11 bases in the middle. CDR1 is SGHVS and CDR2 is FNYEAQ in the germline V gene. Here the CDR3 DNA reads TGTGCCAGCAGCTTTAGTGTGGGGGCTAATGAAAAACTGTTTTTT. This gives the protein CASSFSVGANEKLFF. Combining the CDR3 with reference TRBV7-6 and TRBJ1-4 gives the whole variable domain GAGVSQSPRYKVTKRGQDVALRCDPISGHVSLYWYRQALGQGPEFLTYFNYEAQQDKSGLPNDRFSAERPEGSISTLTIQRTEQRDSAMYRCASSFSVGANEKLFFGSGTQLSVL.

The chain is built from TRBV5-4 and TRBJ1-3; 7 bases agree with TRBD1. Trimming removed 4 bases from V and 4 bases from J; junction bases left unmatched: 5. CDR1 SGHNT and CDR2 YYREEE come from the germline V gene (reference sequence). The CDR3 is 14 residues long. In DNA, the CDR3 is TGTGCCAGCAGCACTGACAGGGAGGGAAACACCATATATTTT. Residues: CASSTDREGNTIYF.

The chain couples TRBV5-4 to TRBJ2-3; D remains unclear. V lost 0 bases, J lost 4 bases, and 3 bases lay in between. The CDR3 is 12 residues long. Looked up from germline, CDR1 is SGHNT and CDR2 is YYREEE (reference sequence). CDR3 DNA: TGTGCCAGCAGCTTGGATCCAGATACGCAGTATTTT. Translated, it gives CASSLDPDTQYF.

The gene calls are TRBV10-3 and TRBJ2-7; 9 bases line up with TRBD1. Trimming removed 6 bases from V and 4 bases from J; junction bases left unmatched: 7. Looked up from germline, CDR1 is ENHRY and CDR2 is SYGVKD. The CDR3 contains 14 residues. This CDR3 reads CAISLTGGGYEQYF. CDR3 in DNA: TGTGCCATCAGCCTAACAGGGGGCGGGTACGAGCAGTACTTC.

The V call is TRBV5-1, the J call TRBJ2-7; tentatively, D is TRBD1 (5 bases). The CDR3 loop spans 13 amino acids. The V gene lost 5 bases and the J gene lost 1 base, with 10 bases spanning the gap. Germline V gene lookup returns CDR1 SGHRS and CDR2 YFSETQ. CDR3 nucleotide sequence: TGCGCCAGCAGGGGGCCTAGTTCCTACGAGCAGTACTTC. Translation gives CASRGPSSYEQYF.

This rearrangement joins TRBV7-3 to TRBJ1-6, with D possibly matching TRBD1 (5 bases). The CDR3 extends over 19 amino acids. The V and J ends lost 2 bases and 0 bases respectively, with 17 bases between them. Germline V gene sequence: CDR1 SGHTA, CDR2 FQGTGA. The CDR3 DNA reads TGTGCCAGCAGCTTATGGTGGCAGGGTTTTAGCTCCTATAATTCACCCCTCCACTTT. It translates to CASSLWWQGFSSYNSPLHF. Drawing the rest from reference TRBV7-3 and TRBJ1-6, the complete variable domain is GAGVSQTPSNKVTEKGKYVELRCDPISGHTALYWYRQSLGQGPEFLIYFQGTGAADDSGLPNDRFFAVRPEGSVSTLKIQRTERGDSAVYLCASSLWWQGFSSYNSPLHFGNGTRLTVT.

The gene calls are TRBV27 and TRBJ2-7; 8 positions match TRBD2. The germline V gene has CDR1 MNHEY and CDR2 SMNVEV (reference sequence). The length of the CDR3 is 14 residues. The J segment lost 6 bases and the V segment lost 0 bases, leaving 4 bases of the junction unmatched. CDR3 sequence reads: CASSLSSGVREQYF. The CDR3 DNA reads TGTGCCAGCAGTTTATCTAGCGGGGTTCGCGAGCAGTACTTC.

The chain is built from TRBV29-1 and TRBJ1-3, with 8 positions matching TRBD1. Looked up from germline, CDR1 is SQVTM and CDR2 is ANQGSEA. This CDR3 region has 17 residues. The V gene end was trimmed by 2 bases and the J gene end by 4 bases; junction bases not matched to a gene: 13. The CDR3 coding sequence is TGCAGCGTTGAATCCTCACACCCGGACAGGGTAGGAAACACCATATATTTT. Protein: CSVESSHPDRVGNTIYF.

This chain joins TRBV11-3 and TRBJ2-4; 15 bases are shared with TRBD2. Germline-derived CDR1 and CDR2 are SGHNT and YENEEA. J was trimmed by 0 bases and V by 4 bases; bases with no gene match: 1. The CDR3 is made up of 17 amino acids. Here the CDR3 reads CASSSGLAGGAKNIQYF. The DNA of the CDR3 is TGTGCCAGCAGCTCGGGACTAGCGGGGGGAGCCAAAAACATTCAGTACTTC.

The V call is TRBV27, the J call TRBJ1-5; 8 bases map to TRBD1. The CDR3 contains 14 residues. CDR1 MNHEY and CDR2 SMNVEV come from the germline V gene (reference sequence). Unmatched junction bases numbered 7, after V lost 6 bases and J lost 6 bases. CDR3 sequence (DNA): TGTGCCAGCAGCCCCGGACAGGGCACTCAGCCCCAGCATTTT. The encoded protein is CASSPGQGTQPQHF.